What follows is one TCR beta chain and its context. The data were obtained in a study of blood T cell repertoires in COVID-19. TCRdb's copy holds only in-frame clones and misses some; the assay was immunoSEQ multiplex PCR. The sample includes over 200,000 clones, 86% of them seen just once. Trimming took off 11 bases at V and 1 base at J, with 15 bases between the two ends. The CDR3 length is 13 residues. This chain uses TRBV12-3 or TRBV12-4 with TRBJ2-7; maybe TRBD1 (6 bases). The sequencing input was peripheral blood. The source of this sequence is a man younger than 40 who had recovered from COVID-19. The CDR3: CAGQGRVSYEQYF. CDR3 sequence (DNA): TGTGCCGGGCAGGGGCGGGTTTCCTACGAGCAGTACTTC.